Listed below are T cell receptor beta chains from one sample, sequenced in a study of blood T cell repertoires in COVID-19. Sequenced by immunoSEQ multiplex PCR; TCRdb stores in-frame clones only, minus some. The table shows about 370,000 clones, with 80% to 90% occurring only once. Sequenced sample: peripheral blood. These receptors came from a woman in her twenties or thirties with COVID-19, enrolled during active disease. The CDR3 runs from the conserved cysteine through the conserved F or W. The D gene is left open where the match is weak. Expanded clones are given a class, and other clones once, few, many or no size at all.

J: TRBJ1-2; D: TRBD1; V: TRBV6-5; size: NA; CDR3: CASRDRGRSYGYTF; DNA: TGTGCCAGCAGGGACAGGGGGCGCAGCTATGGCTACACCTTC
J: TRBJ2-7; D: NA; V: TRBV4-3; size: NA; CDR3: CASSQDFGQGLYEQYF; DNA: TGCGCCAGCAGCCAAGATTTCGGGCAGGGACTCTACGAGCAGTACTTC
J: TRBJ2-2; D: NA; V: TRBV19; size: NA; CDR3: CASSWRPGGELFF; DNA: TGTGCCAGTAGTTGGCGCCCCGGGGGGGAGCTGTTTTTT
J: TRBJ1-3; D: NA; V: TRBV19; size: NA; CDR3: CASSIIQGTGNTIYF; DNA: TGTGCCAGTAGTATTATCCAGGGAACTGGAAACACCATATATTTT
J: TRBJ1-2; D: NA; V: TRBV5-1; size: NA; CDR3: CASSLVSRVGGYTF; DNA: TGCGCCAGCAGCTTGGTTTCCAGGGTGGGTGGCTACACCTTC
J: TRBJ2-5; D: NA; V: TRBV7-6; size: NA; CDR3: CASSLTTALETQYF; DNA: TGTGCCAGCAGCTTAACCACAGCTCTGGAGACCCAGTACTTC
J: TRBJ2-1; D: TRBD2; V: TRBV29-1; size: NA; CDR3: CSGTSGIYEQFF; DNA: TGCAGCGGGACTAGCGGGATCTATGAGCAGTTCTTC
J: TRBJ1-2; D: NA; V: TRBV12-3/TRBV12-4; size: NA; CDR3: CASSLGRGGYTF; DNA: TGTGCCAGCAGTTTGGGCAGGGGTGGCTACACCTTC
J: TRBJ1-1; D: NA; V: TRBV19; size: NA; CDR3: CASSRTWGDTEAFF; DNA: TGTGCCAGTAGCCGGACCTGGGGGGACACTGAAGCTTTCTTT
J: TRBJ2-1; D: NA; V: TRBV6-2/TRBV6-3; size: NA; CDR3: CASSPRGAYNEQFF; DNA: TGTGCCAGTAGCCCCAGGGGGGCTTACAATGAGCAGTTCTTC
J: TRBJ2-3; D: TRBD2; V: TRBV19; size: NA; CDR3: CASRPGLAERHSSTDTQYF; DNA: TGTGCCAGTAGGCCGGGACTAGCGGAGAGGCACTCTAGCACAGATACGCAGTATTTT
J: TRBJ2-1; D: NA; V: TRBV6-5; size: NA; CDR3: CASSYSTRGEQFF; DNA: TGTGCCAGCAGTTACTCGACCAGGGGTGAGCAGTTCTTC
J: TRBJ1-1; D: NA; V: TRBV7-2; size: NA; CDR3: CASSTSEGTEAFF; DNA: TGTGCCAGCAGCACCTCGGAGGGGACTGAAGCTTTCTTT
J: TRBJ1-2; D: NA; V: TRBV5-4; size: NA; CDR3: CASSLGQAQRDGYTF; DNA: TGTGCCAGCAGCTTGGGTCAGGCTCAGAGGGATGGCTACACCTTC
J: TRBJ2-1; D: NA; V: TRBV6-2/TRBV6-3; size: once; CDR3: CASSSGRVSSYNEQFF; DNA: TGTGCCAGCAGCAGCGGGCGCGTTAGCTCCTACAATGAGCAGTTCTTC
J: TRBJ2-7; D: TRBD2; V: TRBV4-2; size: NA; CDR3: CASSQEGSAGGPVPYEQYF; DNA: TGTGCCAGCAGCCAAGAAGGGTCTGCGGGGGGGCCGGTTCCCTACGAGCAGTACTTC
J: TRBJ2-3; D: TRBD1; V: TRBV2; size: few; CDR3: CASSDGRGWTDTQYF; DNA: TGTGCCAGCAGTGACGGCAGGGGGTGGACAGATACGCAGTATTTT
J: TRBJ2-1; D: NA; V: TRBV7-2; size: NA; CDR3: CASSSRSGSSTYNEQFF; DNA: TGTGCCAGCAGCTCCCGGTCGGGTTCCTCAACCTACAATGAGCAGTTCTTC
J: TRBJ2-5; D: TRBD2; V: TRBV19; size: once; CDR3: CASNQASGGQETQYF; DNA: TGTGCCAGTAACCAGGCTAGCGGGGGACAAGAGACCCAGTACTTC
J: TRBJ1-5; D: TRBD1; V: TRBV19; size: NA; CDR3: CASSMNRGVNQPQHF; DNA: TGTGCCAGTAGTATGAACAGGGGGGTAAATCAGCCCCAGCATTTT
J: TRBJ2-1; D: TRBD1; V: TRBV7-8; size: NA; CDR3: CASSPGQGPDEQFF; DNA: TGTGCCAGCAGCCCGGGACAGGGACCCGATGAGCAGTTCTTC
J: TRBJ2-1; D: NA; V: TRBV28; size: NA; CDR3: CASSPQRGSYNEQFF; DNA: TGTGCCAGCAGTCCTCAGAGAGGCTCCTACAATGAGCAGTTCTTC
J: TRBJ2-1; D: NA; V: TRBV5-1; size: NA; CDR3: CASSLSGSYNEQFF; DNA: TGCGCCAGCAGCTTGAGTGGTAGTTACAATGAGCAGTTCTTC
J: TRBJ2-1; D: NA; V: TRBV12-5; size: NA; CDR3: CASAPRGIGLYNEQFF; DNA: TGTGCTAGTGCTCCCCGGGGGATCGGGCTCTACAATGAGCAGTTCTTC